Reported below is one T cell receptor (beta chain). Its specificity is unknown. This sample is part of a study of molecular identifiers for immune sequencing clone quantification. Study-level findings and limits: In a background of around 1 million naive cells, spiked Jurkat TCR RNA from one cell was reportedly detectable.

The CD8+CD4-CCR7+CD45RA+ phenotype defined the sorted naive CD8 T cells. MiXCR, applied by TCRdb to the PCR reads, yields one record per CDR3 protein. This sample carries 35,000 to 40,000 distinct CDR3 sequences, over 15% of them seen once, and the ten largest clones take about 1.1%. Per the germline V gene, CDR1 is SGHVS and CDR2 is FQNEAQ. V gave up 0 bases and J gave up 1 base, with 20 bases separating them. This CDR3 spans 19 amino acids. The receptor comes from a human donor in good health. Some libraries in this study had Jurkat cell RNA spiked in. The rearrangement uses TRBV7-8 and TRBJ2-3; possibly TRBD1 or TRBD2 for D (5 bases each). Sequences were obtained from naive CD8+ T cells from blood, with Jurkat cell RNA spiked in. The subset was: FACS-sorted CD8+CD4-CCR7+CD45RA+ naive T cells. CDR3 in amino acids: CASSLAWPGSTVGTDTQYF. DNA for the CDR3: TGTGCCAGCAGCTTAGCATGGCCAGGGAGTACCGTGGGCACAGATACGCAGTATTTT.